This TCR beta chain was retrieved from a study of blood T cell repertoires in COVID-19. Study context: Acute and convalescent COVID-19 samples came from the United States, Italy and Spain.

The table lists this clone with a few counts. Some clones are missing from TCRdb's copy, which holds only in-frame ones; the method was immunoSEQ multiplex PCR. The data show 160,000 or so clones, 81% seen once. V dropped 6 bases and J dropped 7; count of bases not matched to a gene: 9. Germline assignment: CDR1 SGHTA and CDR2 FQGNSA. The CDR3 runs 16 residues. Self-reported history from a screening survey and questionnaire set each donor's cohort. The receptor was derived from a woman between 35 and 50 years old with acute COVID-19. This chain joins TRBV7-2 and TRBJ2-1; 13 bases are a match to TRBD2. Sequences were obtained from PBMCs or T cells enriched from blood (not recorded which). This CDR3 is CASRHGTSGTLNEQFF. CDR3 nucleotides: TGTGCCAGCAGGCACGGGACTAGCGGGACCCTTAATGAGCAGTTCTTC.